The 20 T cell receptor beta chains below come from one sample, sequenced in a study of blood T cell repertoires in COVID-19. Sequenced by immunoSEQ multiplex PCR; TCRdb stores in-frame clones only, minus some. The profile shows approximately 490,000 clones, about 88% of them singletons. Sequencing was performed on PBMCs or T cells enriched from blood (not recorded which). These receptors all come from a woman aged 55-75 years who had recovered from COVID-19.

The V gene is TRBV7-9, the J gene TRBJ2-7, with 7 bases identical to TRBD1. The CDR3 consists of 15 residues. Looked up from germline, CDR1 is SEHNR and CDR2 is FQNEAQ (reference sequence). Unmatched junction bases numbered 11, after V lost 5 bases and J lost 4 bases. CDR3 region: CASSLSGQTTYEQYF. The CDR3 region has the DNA TGTGCCAGCAGCCTATCGGGACAGACCACGTACGAGCAGTACTTC. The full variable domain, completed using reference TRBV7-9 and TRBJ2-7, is DTGVSQNPRHKITKRGQNVTFRCDPISEHNRLYWYRQTLGQGPEFLTYFQNEAQLEKSRLLSDRFSAERPKGSFSTLEIQRTEQGDSAMYLCASSLSGQTTYEQYFGPGTRLTVT.

The CDR3 DNA reads as TGTGCCAGCACCCAAGCGGGGGGCTGGGAACAGCCCCAGCATTTT. As protein: CASTQAGGWEQPQHF. V usage is TRBV6-5 and J usage is TRBJ1-5, with D perhaps matching TRBD1 (6 bases). The CDR3 is 15 residues long. Per germline, CDR1 MNHEY and CDR2 SVGAGI. V shed 7 bases and J shed 7 bases, with 20 bases lying between them.

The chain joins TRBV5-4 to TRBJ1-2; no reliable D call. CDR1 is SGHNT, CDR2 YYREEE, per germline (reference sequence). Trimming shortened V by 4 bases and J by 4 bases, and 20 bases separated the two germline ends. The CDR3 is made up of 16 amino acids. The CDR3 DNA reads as TGTGCCAGCAGCACCCCCGCGGAGGGTGGCGGCTATGGCTACACCTTC. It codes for CASSTPAEGGGYGYTF.

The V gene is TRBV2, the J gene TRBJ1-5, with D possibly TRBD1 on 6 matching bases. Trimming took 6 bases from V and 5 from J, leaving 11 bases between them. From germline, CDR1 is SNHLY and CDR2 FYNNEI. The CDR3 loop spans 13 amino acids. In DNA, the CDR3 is TGTGCCAGCAGGTCAGGGACATATCAGCCCCAGCATTTT. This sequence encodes CASRSGTYQPQHF.

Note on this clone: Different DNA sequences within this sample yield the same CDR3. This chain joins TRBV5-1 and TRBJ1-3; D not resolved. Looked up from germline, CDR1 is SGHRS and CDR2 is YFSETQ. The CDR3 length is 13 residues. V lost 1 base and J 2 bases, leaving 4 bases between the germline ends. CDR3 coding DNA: TGCGCCAGCAGCTTGACGGCTGGAAACACCATATATTTT. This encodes CASSLTAGNTIYF. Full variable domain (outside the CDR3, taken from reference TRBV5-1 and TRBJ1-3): KAGVTQTPRYLIKTRGQQVTLSCSPISGHRSVSWYQQTPGQGLQFLFEYFSETQRNKGNFPGRFSGRQFSNSRSEMNVSTLELGDSALYLCASSLTAGNTIYFGEGSWLTVV.

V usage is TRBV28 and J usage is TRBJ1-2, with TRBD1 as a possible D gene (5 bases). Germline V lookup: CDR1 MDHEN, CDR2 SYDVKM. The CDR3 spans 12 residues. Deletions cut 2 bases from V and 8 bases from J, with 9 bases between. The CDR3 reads CASSLIQGGYTF. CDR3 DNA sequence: TGTGCCAGCAGTTTAATTCAGGGAGGCTACACCTTC.

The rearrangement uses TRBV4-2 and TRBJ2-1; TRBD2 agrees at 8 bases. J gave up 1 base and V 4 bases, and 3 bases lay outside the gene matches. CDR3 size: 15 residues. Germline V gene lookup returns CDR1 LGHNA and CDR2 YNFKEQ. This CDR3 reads CASSLLAGSYNEQFF. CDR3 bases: TGTGCCAGCAGCCTTTTAGCGGGGTCCTACAATGAGCAGTTCTTC.

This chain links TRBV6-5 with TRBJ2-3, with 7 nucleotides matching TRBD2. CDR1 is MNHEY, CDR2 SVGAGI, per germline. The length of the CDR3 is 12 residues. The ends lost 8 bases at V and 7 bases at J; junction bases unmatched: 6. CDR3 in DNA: TGTGCCAGCGGGGGGGAGAGATATACGCAGTATTTT. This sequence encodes CASGGERYTQYF.

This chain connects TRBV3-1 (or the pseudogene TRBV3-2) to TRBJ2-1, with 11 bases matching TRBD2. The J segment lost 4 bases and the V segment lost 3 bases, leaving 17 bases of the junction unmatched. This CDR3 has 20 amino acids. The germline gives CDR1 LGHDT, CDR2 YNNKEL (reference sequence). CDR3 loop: CASSHRGLAGLFYVYNEQFF. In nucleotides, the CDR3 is TGTGCCAGCAGCCATAGAGGACTAGCGGGTCTATTTTACGTGTACAATGAGCAGTTCTTC.

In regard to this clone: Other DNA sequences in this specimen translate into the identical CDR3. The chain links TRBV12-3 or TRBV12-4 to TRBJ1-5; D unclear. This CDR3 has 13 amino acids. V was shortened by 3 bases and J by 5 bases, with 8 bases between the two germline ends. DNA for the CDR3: TGTGCCAGCAGTTTTCGGGTTGATCAGCCCCAGCATTTT. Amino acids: CASSFRVDQPQHF.

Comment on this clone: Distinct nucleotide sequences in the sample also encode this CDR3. The CDR3 bases are TGTGCCAGCAGTCTCCAGGGGAACACTGAAGCTTTCTTT. Its translation: CASSLQGNTEAFF. V is TRBV6-5 and J is TRBJ1-1; a weak D match, TRBD1 (5 bases). V was pared by 5 bases and J by 1 base, with 8 bases between. The CDR3 runs to 13 residues. Looked up from germline, CDR1 is MNHEY and CDR2 is SVGAGI.

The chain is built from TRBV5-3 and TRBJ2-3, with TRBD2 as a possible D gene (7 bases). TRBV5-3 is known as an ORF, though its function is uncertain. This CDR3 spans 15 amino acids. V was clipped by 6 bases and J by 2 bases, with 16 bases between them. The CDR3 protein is CARKGGEWNTDTQYF. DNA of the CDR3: TGTGCCAGAAAAGGGGGGGAATGGAACACAGATACGCAGTATTTT.

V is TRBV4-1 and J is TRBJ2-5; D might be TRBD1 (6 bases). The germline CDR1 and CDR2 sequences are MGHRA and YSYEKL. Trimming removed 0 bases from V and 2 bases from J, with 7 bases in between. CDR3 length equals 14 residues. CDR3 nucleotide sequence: TGCGCCAGCAGCCAAGAAGGACAGCAAGAGACCCAGTACTTC. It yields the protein CASSQEGQQETQYF.

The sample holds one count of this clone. CDR3 region: CASSSRPWTGGPYSNQPQHF. CDR3 DNA sequence: TGTGCCAGCAGCTCCCGACCTTGGACAGGGGGCCCCTATAGCAATCAGCCCCAGCATTTT. The chain has TRBV7-8 and TRBJ1-5; 11 positions match TRBD1. The CDR3 has 20 amino acids. Trimming removed 4 bases from V and 0 bases from J; junction bases left unmatched: 14. CDR1 is SGHVS, CDR2 FQNEAQ, per germline.

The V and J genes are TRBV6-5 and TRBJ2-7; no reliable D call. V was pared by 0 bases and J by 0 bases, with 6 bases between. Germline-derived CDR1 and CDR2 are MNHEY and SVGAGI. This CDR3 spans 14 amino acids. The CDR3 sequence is CASSYSQISYEQYF. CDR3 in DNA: TGTGCCAGCAGTTACTCCCAGATCTCCTACGAGCAGTACTTC.

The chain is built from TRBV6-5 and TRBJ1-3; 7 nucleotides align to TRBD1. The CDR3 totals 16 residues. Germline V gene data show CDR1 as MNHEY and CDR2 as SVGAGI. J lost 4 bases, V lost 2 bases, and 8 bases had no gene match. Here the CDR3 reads CASSYKGAFSGNTIYF. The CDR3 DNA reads TGTGCCAGCAGTTACAAGGGGGCCTTCTCCGGAAACACCATATATTTT.

The CDR3 protein is CASSREAGDSYEQYF. The DNA for the CDR3 is TGTGCCAGCAGCCGGGAGGCGGGGGACTCCTACGAGCAGTACTTC. The chain is built from TRBV6-5 and TRBJ2-7; 7 bases match TRBD2. Germline assignment: CDR1 MNHEY and CDR2 SVGAGI. This CDR3 contains 15 residues. V gave up 6 bases and J gave up 0 bases; unmatched junction bases: 8.

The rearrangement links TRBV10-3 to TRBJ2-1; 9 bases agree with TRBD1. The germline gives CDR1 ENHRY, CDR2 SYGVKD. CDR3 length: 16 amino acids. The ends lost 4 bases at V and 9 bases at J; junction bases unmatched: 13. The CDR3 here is CAISGEGTGNRAEQFF. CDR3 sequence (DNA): TGTGCCATCAGTGGAGAGGGGACAGGGAACAGAGCTGAGCAGTTCTTC.

This CDR3 is CASGLVLGQGGTNTEAFF. The CDR3 DNA is TGTGCTAGTGGTTTGGTACTGGGACAGGGGGGGACGAACACTGAAGCTTTCTTT. The rearrangement joins TRBV12-5 to TRBJ1-1; 11 nucleotides align to TRBD1. The CDR3 has 18 residues. The ends lost 0 bases at V and 1 base at J; junction bases unmatched: 7. The germline V gene encodes CDR1 LGHNT and CDR2 FRNRAP.

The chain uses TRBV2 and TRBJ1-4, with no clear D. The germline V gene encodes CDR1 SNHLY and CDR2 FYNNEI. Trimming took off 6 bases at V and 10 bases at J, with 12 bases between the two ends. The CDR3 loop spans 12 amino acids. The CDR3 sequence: CASRRTTPKLFF. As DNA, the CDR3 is TGTGCCAGCAGACGTACGACACCAAAACTGTTTTTT.